The 4 T cell receptor gamma chains below all came from one sample that was sequenced in a study of human gamma delta and Vdelta1 T cells. TCRdb fed the PCR reads into CATT to redo clone calling. Of nearly 3,000 gamma-chain clones listed, 5.2% were seen once; the top ten hold about 13%. Material for sequencing was naive CD27+ Vdelta1 gamma-delta T cells from blood. These receptor sequences come from a human donor in good health.

As for this clone: A much larger clone differs by one base, so this may be a read error. This sample also contains other DNA sequences that code for the same CDR3. The chain links TRGV8 to TRGJ1 or TRGJ2. This CDR3 is 12 amino acids long. From germline, CDR1 is VENAVY and CDR2 YDSYNSRV. CDR3 nucleotides: TGTGCCACCTGGGATAGGGGCTATAAGAAGCTCTTT. This translates into CATWDRGYKKLF.

This clone has just a few counts. TCRdb assigns this DNA the protein of a much larger clone, which departs from its translation at residue 5; this likely reflects a read error, and the protein shown comes from translating the DNA. The chain employs TRGV5 and TRGJ1 or TRGJ2. Germline values: CDR1 VINAFY, CDR2 YDVSNSKD. The CDR3 covers 13 residues. CDR3 residues: CATWNRPRYKKLF. CDR3 nucleotides: TGTGCCACCTGGAACAGGCCTCGCTATAAGAAACTCTTT.

Within the sample, this clone is large. This sample includes further DNA sequences coding for the same CDR3. This chain connects TRGV9 to TRGJ1 or TRGJ2. The CDR3 is 14 residues long. Germline V gene lookup returns CDR1 GITISATS and CDR2 ISYDGTV (reference sequence). Losses at the gene ends were 1 base for V and 4 bases for J; bases not matched to a gene: 7. The chain's CDR3 is CALWEVYGYYKKLF. The CDR3 bases are TGTGCCTTGTGGGAGGTTTATGGATATTATAAGAAACTCTTT.

As to this clone: TCRdb assigns this DNA the protein of a much larger clone, which departs from its translation at residue 4; this likely reflects a read error, and the protein shown comes from translating the DNA. The rearrangement links TRGV5 to TRGJ1 or TRGJ2. This CDR3 has 14 amino acids. The germline gives CDR1 VINAFY, CDR2 YDVSNSKD. Trimming at V came to 7 bases and at J to 7 bases, leaving 16 bases not matched to a gene. CDR3: CATCDRGGRYKKLF. As DNA, the CDR3 is TGTGCCACCTGTGACCGCGGTGGGAGGTATAAGAAACTCTTT.